This TCR beta chain emerged from a study of blood T cell repertoires in COVID-19. The wider study: T cells, B-cell-depleted T cells, or PBMCs supplied cDNA or gDNA.

Produced via immunoSEQ multiplex PCR; TCRdb's table is partial and in-frame only. The sample yields about 32,000 clones, about 85% seen once. CDR3 length: 15 residues. The trim removed 5 bases at V and 5 bases at J, leaving 7 bases unmatched. Germline V CDR1 and CDR2: SGHVS, FQNEAQ. Sequencing was performed on peripheral blood. The clonotype originates from a man in his fifties with active or convalescent COVID-19. The rearrangement links TRBV7-8 to TRBJ2-5; 11 bases map to TRBD2. As DNA, the CDR3 is TGTGCCAGCAGCCTCAGACTAGCGGGAATGGAGACCCAGTACTTC. Translating it yields CASSLRLAGMETQYF.